The clone carrying this TCR beta chain was recorded many times. CDR3 regions were amplified by Arm-PCR using iRepertoire HTBI primers to build TCR beta libraries. One entry per CDR3 protein, called by TCRdb with MiXCR from the multiplex PCR reads. The sample has about 540,000 distinct CDR3 sequences; 13% are singletons. This sample was included in a study of regulatory T cells in long-lasting Graves disease. As for time point: newly diagnosed GD, antithyroid drugs for less than 3 months. Generation of the TCR library employed RNA extracted from PBMCs. The V end was cut by 2 bases, the J end by 3 bases, with 13 bases between. The length of the CDR3 is 15 residues. The germline V gene encodes CDR1 SGHAT and CDR2 FQNNGV. Another study also made use of these data, one on T cells in Graves' hyperthyroidism and ophthalmopathy.

The chain recombines TRBV11-2 with TRBJ2-5; D is unresolved. The source material was peripheral blood mononuclear cells (PBMCs), sampled at new diagnosis, from a patient treated with antithyroid drugs. The receptor's source is a man under 40 with Graves disease. CDR3 loop: CASSLLGRNKETQYF. The CDR3 DNA reads as TGTGCCAGCAGCTTACTCGGACGGAATAAAGAGACCCAGTACTTC.